What follows are 13 T cell receptor beta chains derived from one specimen sequenced in a study of a mutant IDH1 vaccine in newly diagnosed glioma. Data came from immunoSEQ multiplex PCR; TCRdb stores just in-frame clones and leaves some out. The sample gives about 59,000 clones, approximately 92% of which show up once; approximately 2.4% is in the top ten. The time point: baseline, week 1 (first vaccination visit). Treatment specified: pre-vaccination baseline after standard-of-care therapy. This sample comprised PBMCs, obtained from a glioma patient treated with radiotherapy, temozolomide or both. The receptors originated from a man aged 45 to 65 with glioma.

This chain links TRBV4-2 with TRBJ2-3; 10 nucleotides agree with TRBD1. CDR1 and CDR2 from the germline V gene are LGHNA and YNFKEQ. Losses at the gene ends were 1 base for V and 1 base for J; bases not matched to a gene: 2. The CDR3 totals 16 residues. The CDR3 protein is CASSQVGTGGTDTQYF. CDR3 bases: TGTGCCAGCAGCCAAGTGGGGACAGGGGGCACAGATACGCAGTATTTT.

The CDR3 sequence is CASSGQVSTDTQYF. The CDR3 DNA sequence: TGTGCCAGCAGCGGTCAGGTTAGCACAGATACGCAGTATTTT. The chain recombines TRBV9 with TRBJ2-3; D is undetermined. The CDR3 spans 14 residues. With 3 bases removed from V and 0 bases from J, the gap between germline ends came to 8 bases. CDR1 SGDLS and CDR2 YYNGEE come from the germline V gene. The variable domain in full, completed from reference TRBV9 and TRBJ2-3, reads DSGVTQTPKHLITATGQRVTLRCSPRSGDLSVYWYQQSLDQGLQFLIQYYNGEERAKGNILERFSAQQFPDLHSELNLSSLELGDSALYFCASSGQVSTDTQYFGPGTRLTVL.

The chain is built from TRBV4-3 and TRBJ1-4; possible D gene TRBD1, 5 bases. Deletions cut 1 base from V and 5 bases from J, with 8 bases between. Germline CDR1 is LGHNA and CDR2 is YSLEER. This CDR3 has 14 residues. CDR3 DNA sequence: TGCGCCAGCAGCCAAGGCCAGGGAAATGAAAAACTGTTTTTT. Residues: CASSQGQGNEKLFF.

The J gene is TRBJ1-1, the V gene TRBV6-5; a weak D match, TRBD1 (5 bases). CDR3 length: 13 amino acids. Trimming pared 1 base from V and 5 bases from J, leaving 8 bases between. Germline V gene sequence: CDR1 MNHEY, CDR2 SVGAGI. CDR3 loop: CASSYWQGTEAFF. CDR3 DNA sequence: TGTGCCAGCAGTTACTGGCAGGGTACTGAAGCTTTCTTT.

This chain connects TRBV27 to TRBJ2-7; 10 bases agree with TRBD1. V was pared by 5 bases and J by 9 bases, with 10 bases of the junction left unmatched. The V gene's germline CDR1 is MNHEY and CDR2 SMNVEV (reference sequence). The CDR3 is 14 amino acids. Here the CDR3 DNA reads TGTGCCAGCAGTCGTGGGACAGGGGCGCCAAGGCAGTACTTC. Protein sequence: CASSRGTGAPRQYF.

This chain connects TRBV7-2 to TRBJ2-7; TRBD2 aligns across 7 bases. This CDR3 is built from 14 residues. The germline CDR1 and CDR2 sequences are SGHTA and FQGNSA. V shed 3 bases and J 3 bases; nucleotides not matched to a gene: 5. The CDR3 DNA is TGTGCCAGCAGCTTGTGGGGGGAGGGCTACGAGCAGTACTTC. Protein sequence: CASSLWGEGYEQYF.

This chain uses TRBV4-2 with TRBJ1-4; 7 bases match TRBD1. This CDR3 has 15 residues. The junction had 5 bases not matched to a gene; V was cut back by 0 bases and J by 7 bases. Germline CDR1 LGHNA, CDR2 YNFKEQ. The CDR3 reads CASSQDGTDGEKLFF. CDR3 nucleotide sequence: TGTGCCAGCAGCCAAGACGGGACAGATGGTGAAAAACTGTTTTTT.

A single count supports this clone. The chain has TRBV27 and TRBJ2-5; D may match TRBD1 or TRBD2 (5 bases each). CDR3 length: 15 amino acids. Trimming shortened V by 5 bases and J by 4 bases, and 17 bases separated the two germline ends. Germline V CDR1 and CDR2: MNHEY, SMNVEV (reference sequence). The DNA for the CDR3 is TGTGCCAGCAGTGCCATACGAGGGGCAGGAGAGACCCAGTACTTC. The encoded protein is CASSAIRGAGETQYF.

About this clone itself: A junction boundary mismatches the germline segment, possibly from a read error. The chain couples TRBV7-9 to TRBJ1-1; unclear D gene. Germline assignment: CDR1 SEHNR and CDR2 FQNEAQ (reference sequence). The CDR3 totals 13 residues. The CDR3 nucleotides are TGTGCCAGCAGTCTCGGTACGATCACTGAAGTTTTCTTT. The encoded protein is CASSLGTITEVFF.

This sequence joins TRBV5-4 and TRBJ2-2; tentatively, D is TRBD2 (7 bases). The CDR3 is 17 residues long. V shed 2 bases and J shed 4 bases, with 18 bases lying between them. Germline V gives CDR1 SGHNT, CDR2 YYREEE (reference sequence). CDR3 DNA sequence: TGTGCCAGCAGCTTTGGAGGGGGGGCAGGGGTCACCGGGGAGCTGTTTTTT. Translation gives CASSFGGGAGVTGELFF. Full variable domain (outside the CDR3, taken from reference TRBV5-4 and TRBJ2-2): ETGVTQSPTHLIKTRGQQVTLRCSSQSGHNTVSWYQQALGQGPQFIFQYYREEENGRGNFPPRFSGLQFPNYSSELNVNALELDDSALYLCASSFGGGAGVTGELFFGEGSRLTVL.

This clone was observed a few times. This sequence joins TRBV25-1 and TRBJ2-1, with unresolved D. Germline V gives CDR1 MGHDK, CDR2 SYGVNS. CDR3 length: 17 amino acids. V lost 1 base and J lost 0, with 13 bases in between. Here the CDR3 DNA reads TGTGCCAGCAGTGAATTTTATTTGGGGTTCTCCTACAATGAGCAGTTCTTC. Protein product: CASSEFYLGFSYNEQFF.

This chain joins TRBV6-1 and TRBJ2-1, with TRBD2 matching 10 bases. Trimming cost V 6 bases and J 7 bases; bases outside gene matches: 3. Germline CDR1 is MNHNS and CDR2 is SASEGT. This CDR3 spans 13 amino acids. DNA for the CDR3: TGTGCCAGCAGGCTAGCGGGAGTTAATGAGCAGTTCTTC. Amino acid sequence: CASRLAGVNEQFF.

This clone has only a few counts. The chain is built from TRBV27 and TRBJ1-1; D remains unclear. Germline CDR1 and CDR2: MNHEY and SMNVEV (reference sequence). The CDR3 loop spans 14 amino acids. Trimming stripped 5 bases from V and 0 bases from J, with 10 bases between. CDR3 amino acids: CASSPRHLNTEAFF. In DNA form, the CDR3 reads TGTGCCAGCAGTCCGCGACACTTGAACACTGAAGCTTTCTTT.